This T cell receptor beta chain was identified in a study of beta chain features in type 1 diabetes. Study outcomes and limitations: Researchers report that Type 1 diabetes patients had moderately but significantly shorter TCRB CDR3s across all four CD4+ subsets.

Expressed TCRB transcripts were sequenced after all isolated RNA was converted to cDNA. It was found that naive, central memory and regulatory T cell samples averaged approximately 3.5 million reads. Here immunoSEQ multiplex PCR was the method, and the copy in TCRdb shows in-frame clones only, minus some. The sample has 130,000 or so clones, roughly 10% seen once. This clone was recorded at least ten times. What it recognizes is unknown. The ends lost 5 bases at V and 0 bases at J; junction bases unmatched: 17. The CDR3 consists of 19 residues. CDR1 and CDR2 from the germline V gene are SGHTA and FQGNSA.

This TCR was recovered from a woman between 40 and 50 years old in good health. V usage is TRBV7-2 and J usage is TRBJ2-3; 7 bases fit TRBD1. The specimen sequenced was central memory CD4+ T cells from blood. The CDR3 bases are TGTGCCAGCAGCCGGTGGGGGACAGCTGGGGTTGGCAGCACAGATACGCAGTATTTT. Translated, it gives CASSRWGTAGVGSTDTQYF.